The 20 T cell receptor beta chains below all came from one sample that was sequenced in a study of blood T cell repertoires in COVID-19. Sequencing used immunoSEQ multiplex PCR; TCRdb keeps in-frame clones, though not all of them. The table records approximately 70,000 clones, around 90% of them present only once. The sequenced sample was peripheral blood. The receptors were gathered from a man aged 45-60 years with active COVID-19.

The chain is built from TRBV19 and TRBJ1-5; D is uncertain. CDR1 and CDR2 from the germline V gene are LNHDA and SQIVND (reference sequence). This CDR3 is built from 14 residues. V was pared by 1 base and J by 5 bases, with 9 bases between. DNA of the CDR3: TGTGCCAGTAGTATAGCCTTGGGAGATCAGCCCCAGCATTTT. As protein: CASSIALGDQPQHF.

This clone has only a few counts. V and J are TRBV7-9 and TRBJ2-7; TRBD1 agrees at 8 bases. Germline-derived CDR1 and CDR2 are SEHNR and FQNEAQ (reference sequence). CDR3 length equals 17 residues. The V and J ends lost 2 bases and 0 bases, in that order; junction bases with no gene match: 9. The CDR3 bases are TGTGCCAGCAGCTTAAGCAGGGGGCAGGCGCCCTCCTACGAGCAGTACTTC. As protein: CASSLSRGQAPSYEQYF.

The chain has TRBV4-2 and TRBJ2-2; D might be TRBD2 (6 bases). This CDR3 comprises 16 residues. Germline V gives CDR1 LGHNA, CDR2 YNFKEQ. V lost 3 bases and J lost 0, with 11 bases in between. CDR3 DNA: TGTGCCAGCAGCCACGCCGGCGGGACGAACACCGGGGAGCTGTTTTTT. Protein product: CASSHAGGTNTGELFF.

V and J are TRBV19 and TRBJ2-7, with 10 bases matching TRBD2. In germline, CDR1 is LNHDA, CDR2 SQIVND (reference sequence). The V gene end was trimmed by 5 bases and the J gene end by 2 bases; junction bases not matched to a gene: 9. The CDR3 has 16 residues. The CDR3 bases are TGTGCCAGTAGTTCCCCTAGCGGGGGAGCTCCCTACGAGCAGTACTTC. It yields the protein CASSSPSGGAPYEQYF.

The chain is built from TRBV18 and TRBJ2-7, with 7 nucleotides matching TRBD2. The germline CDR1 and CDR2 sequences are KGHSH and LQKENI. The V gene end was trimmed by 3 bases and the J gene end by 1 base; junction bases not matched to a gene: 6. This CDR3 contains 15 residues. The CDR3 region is CASSPSAGPSYEQYF. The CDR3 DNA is TGTGCCAGCTCACCCTCAGCGGGGCCGTCCTACGAGCAGTACTTC.

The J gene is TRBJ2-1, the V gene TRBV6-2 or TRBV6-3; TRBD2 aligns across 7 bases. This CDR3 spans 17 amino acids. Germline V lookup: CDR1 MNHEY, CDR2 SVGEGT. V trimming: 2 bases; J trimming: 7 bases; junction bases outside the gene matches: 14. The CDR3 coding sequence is TGTGCCAGCAGTTACGTATCCGGGAGCGGGATCAAAAATGAGCAGTTCTTC. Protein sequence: CASSYVSGSGIKNEQFF.

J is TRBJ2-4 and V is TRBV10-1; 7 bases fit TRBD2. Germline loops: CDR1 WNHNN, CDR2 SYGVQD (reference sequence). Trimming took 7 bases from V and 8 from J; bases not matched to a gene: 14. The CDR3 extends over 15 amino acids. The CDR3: CASISPAWGGDIQYF. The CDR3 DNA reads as TGCGCCAGCATCTCTCCCGCCTGGGGGGGAGACATTCAGTACTTC.

CDR3 sequence (DNA): TGCAGCGCCTTAGACACAGGTAGGGACACTGAAGCTTTCTTT. The encoded protein is CSALDTGRDTEAFF. The rearrangement links TRBV29-1 to TRBJ1-1; tentatively, D is TRBD1 (5 bases). The CDR3 runs to 14 residues. Germline V CDR1 and CDR2: SQVTM, ANQGSEA. V gave up 7 bases and J gave up 3 bases, with 18 bases separating them.

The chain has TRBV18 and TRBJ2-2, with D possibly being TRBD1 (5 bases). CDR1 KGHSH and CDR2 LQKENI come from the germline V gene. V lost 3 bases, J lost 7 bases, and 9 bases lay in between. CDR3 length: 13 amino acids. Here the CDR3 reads CASSPWGDGELFF. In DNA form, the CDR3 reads TGTGCCAGCTCACCTTGGGGCGACGGGGAGCTGTTTTTT. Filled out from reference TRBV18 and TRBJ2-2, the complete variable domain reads NAGVMQNPRHLVRRRGQEARLRCSPMKGHSHVYWYRQLPEEGLKFMVYLQKENIIDESGMPKERFSAEFPKEGPSILRIQQVVRGDSAAYFCASSPWGDGELFFGEGSRLTVL.

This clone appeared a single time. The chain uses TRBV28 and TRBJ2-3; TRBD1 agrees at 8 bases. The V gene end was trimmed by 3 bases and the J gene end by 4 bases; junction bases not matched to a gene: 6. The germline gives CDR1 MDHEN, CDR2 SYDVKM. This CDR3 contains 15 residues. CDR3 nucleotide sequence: TGTGCCAGCAGTTTTGGGGACAGGCAGGCAGATACGCAGTATTTT. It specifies CASSFGDRQADTQYF. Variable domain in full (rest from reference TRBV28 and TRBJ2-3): DVKVTQSSRYLVKRTGEKVFLECVQDMDHENMFWYRQDPGLGLRLIYFSYDVKMKEKGDIPEGYSVSREKKERFSLILESASTNQTSMYLCASSFGDRQADTQYFGPGTRLTVL.

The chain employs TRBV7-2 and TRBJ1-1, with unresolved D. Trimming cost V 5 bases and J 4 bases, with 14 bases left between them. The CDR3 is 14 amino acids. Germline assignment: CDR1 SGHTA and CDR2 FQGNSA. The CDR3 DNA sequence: TGTGCCAGCAGCCCCCGCGGTCGACCCACTGAAGCTTTCTTT. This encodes CASSPRGRPTEAFF.

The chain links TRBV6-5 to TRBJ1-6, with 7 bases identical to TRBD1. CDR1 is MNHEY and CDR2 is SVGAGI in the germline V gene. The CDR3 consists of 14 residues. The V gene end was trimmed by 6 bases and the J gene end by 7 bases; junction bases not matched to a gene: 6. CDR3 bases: TGTGCCAGCAGCCCGGACAGGCTGAATTCACCCCTCCACTTT. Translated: CASSPDRLNSPLHF.

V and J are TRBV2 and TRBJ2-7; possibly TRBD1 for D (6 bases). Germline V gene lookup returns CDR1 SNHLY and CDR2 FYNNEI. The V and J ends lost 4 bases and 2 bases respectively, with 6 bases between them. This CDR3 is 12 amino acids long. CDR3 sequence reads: CASSGTAYEQYF. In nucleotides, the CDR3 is TGTGCCAGCAGTGGGACAGCCTACGAGCAGTACTTC.

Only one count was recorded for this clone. The DNA of the CDR3 is TGCGCCAGCAGCACACAGGGTGGGGACACTGAAGCTTTCTTT. Amino acids: CASSTQGGDTEAFF. This sequence joins TRBV5-1 and TRBJ1-1; tentative D call: TRBD1 (6 bases). The length of the CDR3 is 14 residues. In germline, CDR1 is SGHRS, CDR2 YFSETQ. V lost 4 bases and J 3 bases, leaving 13 bases between the germline ends.

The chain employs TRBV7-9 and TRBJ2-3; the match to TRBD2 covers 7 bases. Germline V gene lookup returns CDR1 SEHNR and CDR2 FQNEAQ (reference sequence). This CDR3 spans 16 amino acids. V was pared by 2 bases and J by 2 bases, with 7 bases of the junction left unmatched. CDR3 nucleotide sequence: TGTGCCAGCAGCTTACTAGCGGAGCAACCCACAGATACGCAGTATTTT. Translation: CASSLLAEQPTDTQYF.

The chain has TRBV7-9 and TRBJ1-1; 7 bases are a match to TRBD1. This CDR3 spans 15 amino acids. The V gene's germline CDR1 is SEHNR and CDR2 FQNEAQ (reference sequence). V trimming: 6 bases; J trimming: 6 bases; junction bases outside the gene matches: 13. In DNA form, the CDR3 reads TGTGCCAGCAGTTTATATTCAGGGGGTCTGGCTGAAGCTTTCTTT. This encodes CASSLYSGGLAEAFF.

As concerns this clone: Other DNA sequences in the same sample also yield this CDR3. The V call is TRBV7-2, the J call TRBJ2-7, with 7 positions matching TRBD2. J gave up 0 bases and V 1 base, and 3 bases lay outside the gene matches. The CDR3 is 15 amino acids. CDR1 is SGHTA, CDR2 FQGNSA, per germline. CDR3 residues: CASSLGGGSSYEQYF. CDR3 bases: TGTGCCAGCAGCTTAGGGGGCGGGAGCTCCTACGAGCAGTACTTC.

CDR3 amino acids: CASSFDRGEETQYF. CDR3 nucleotide sequence: TGTGCCAGCAGTTTCGACAGGGGTGAAGAGACCCAGTACTTC. The chain couples TRBV6-5 to TRBJ2-5, with 8 nucleotides matching TRBD1. CDR3 length: 14 residues. The J segment lost 3 bases and the V segment lost 4 bases, leaving 4 bases of the junction unmatched. The germline CDR1 and CDR2 sequences are MNHEY and SVGAGI.

CDR3 in DNA: TGTGCCAGCCGGGGACAGGGCCTACCTCTTACCACAACTAACTATGGCTACACCTTC. This encodes CASRGQGLPLTTTNYGYTF. The gene calls are TRBV7-2 and TRBJ1-2; 9 positions agree with TRBD1. This CDR3 contains 19 residues. Germline loops: CDR1 SGHTA, CDR2 FQGNSA. V lost 8 bases and J lost 0; bases outside the gene matches: 19.

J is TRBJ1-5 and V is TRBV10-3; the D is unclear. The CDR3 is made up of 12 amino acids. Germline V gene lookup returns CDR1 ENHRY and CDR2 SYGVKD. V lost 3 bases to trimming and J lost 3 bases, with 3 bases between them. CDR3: CAISDNNQPQHF. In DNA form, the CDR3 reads TGTGCCATCAGTGACAACAATCAGCCCCAGCATTTT.